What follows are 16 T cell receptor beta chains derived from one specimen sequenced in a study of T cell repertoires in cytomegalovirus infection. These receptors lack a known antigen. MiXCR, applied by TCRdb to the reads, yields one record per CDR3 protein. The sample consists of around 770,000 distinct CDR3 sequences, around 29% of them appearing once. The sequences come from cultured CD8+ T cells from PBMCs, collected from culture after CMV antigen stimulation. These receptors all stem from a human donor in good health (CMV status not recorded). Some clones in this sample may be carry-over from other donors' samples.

CDR3 protein: CSARFSSGGIRTDTQYF. CDR3 DNA sequence: TGCAGTGCTAGGTTTTCTAGCGGGGGGATTCGCACAGATACGCAGTATTTT. The chain recombines TRBV20-1 with TRBJ2-3, with 11 positions matching TRBD2. CDR1 and CDR2 (germline): DFQATT, SNEGSKA (reference sequence). V lost 3 bases and J lost 1; bases outside the gene matches: 9. This CDR3 is 17 amino acids long.

In DNA, the CDR3 is TGCAGTGCTAGAGATCCAGCGGGGGCCACGGGGACCCAGTACTTC. Its translation is CSARDPAGATGTQYF. The chain recombines TRBV20-1 with TRBJ2-5; 8 bases map to TRBD2. The CDR3 runs 15 residues. Per the germline V gene, CDR1 is DFQATT and CDR2 is SNEGSKA (reference sequence). V trimming: 0 bases; J trimming: 7 bases; junction bases outside the gene matches: 10.

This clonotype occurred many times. The CDR3 DNA sequence: TGTGCCAGCAGCTTGTCGTCCTGGGAGGGTAATGGCTACACCTTC. It encodes CASSLSSWEGNGYTF. The chain uses TRBV7-2 and TRBJ1-2; unclear D gene. V was pared by 3 bases and J by 6 bases, with 17 bases between. CDR1 is SGHTA, CDR2 FQGNSA, per germline. This CDR3 contains 15 residues.

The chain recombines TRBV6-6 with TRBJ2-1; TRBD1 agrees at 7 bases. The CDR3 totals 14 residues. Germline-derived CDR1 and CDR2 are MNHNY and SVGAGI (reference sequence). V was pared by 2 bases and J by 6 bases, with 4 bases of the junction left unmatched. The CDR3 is CASSYGTVVNEQFF. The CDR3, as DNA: TGTGCCAGCAGTTACGGGACAGTAGTCAATGAGCAGTTCTTC.

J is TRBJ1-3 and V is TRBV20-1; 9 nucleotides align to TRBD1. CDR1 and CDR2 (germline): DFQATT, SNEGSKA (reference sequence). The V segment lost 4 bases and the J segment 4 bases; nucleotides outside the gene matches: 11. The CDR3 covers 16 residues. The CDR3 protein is CSATSNRGLRGNTIYF. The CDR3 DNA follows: TGCAGTGCTACCAGCAACAGGGGGCTAAGAGGAAACACCATATATTTT.

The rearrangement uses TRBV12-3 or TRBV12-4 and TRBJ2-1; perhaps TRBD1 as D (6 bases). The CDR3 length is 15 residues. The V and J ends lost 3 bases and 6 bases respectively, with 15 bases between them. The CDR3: CASSFLQGSFNEQFF. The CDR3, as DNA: TGTGCCAGCAGTTTTCTACAGGGATCTTTCAATGAGCAGTTCTTC.

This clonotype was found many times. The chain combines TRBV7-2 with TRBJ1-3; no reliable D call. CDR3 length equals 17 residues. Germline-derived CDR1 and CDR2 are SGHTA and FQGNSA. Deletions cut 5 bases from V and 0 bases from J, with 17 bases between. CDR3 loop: CASSGRSAEDSGNTIYF. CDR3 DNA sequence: TGTGCCAGCAGCGGACGGTCGGCAGAAGACTCTGGAAACACCATATATTTT.

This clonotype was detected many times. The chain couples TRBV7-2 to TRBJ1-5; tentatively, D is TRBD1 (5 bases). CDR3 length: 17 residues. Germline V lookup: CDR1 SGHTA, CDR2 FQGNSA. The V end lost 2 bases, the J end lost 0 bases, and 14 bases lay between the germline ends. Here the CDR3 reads CASSLSLGLDSNQPQHF. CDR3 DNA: TGTGCCAGCAGCTTATCCCTGGGACTTGATAGCAATCAGCCCCAGCATTTT.

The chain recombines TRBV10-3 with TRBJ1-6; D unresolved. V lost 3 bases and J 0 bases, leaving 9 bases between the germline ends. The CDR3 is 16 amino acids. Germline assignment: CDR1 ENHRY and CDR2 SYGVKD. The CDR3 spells CAISDDRSSYNSPLHF. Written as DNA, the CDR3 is TGTGCCATCAGTGATGACCGAAGCTCCTATAATTCACCCCTCCACTTT.

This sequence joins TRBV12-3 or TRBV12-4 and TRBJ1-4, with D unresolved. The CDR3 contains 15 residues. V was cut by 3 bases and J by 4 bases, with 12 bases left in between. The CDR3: CASSFKGQNNEKLFF. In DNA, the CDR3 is TGTGCCAGCAGTTTCAAGGGCCAGAATAATGAAAAACTGTTTTTT.

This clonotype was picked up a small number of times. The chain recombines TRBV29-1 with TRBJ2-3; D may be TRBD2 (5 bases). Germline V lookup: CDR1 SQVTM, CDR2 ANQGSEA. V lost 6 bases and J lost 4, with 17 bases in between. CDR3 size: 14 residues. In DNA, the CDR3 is TGCAGCGTAACGGGGATCCCTGCGGCAGATACGCAGTATTTT. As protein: CSVTGIPAADTQYF.

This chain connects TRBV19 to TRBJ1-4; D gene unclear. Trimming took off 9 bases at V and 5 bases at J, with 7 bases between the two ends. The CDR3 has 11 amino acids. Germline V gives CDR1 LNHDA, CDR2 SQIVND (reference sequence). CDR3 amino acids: CASRDNEKLFF. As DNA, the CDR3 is TGTGCCAGCAGAGACAATGAAAAACTGTTTTTT. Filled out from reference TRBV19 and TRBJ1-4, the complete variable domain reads DGGITQSPKYLFRKEGQNVTLSCEQNLNHDAMYWYRQDPGQGLRLIYYSQIVNDFQKGDIAEGYSVSREKKESFPLTVTSAQKNPTAFYLCASRDNEKLFFGSGTQLSVL.

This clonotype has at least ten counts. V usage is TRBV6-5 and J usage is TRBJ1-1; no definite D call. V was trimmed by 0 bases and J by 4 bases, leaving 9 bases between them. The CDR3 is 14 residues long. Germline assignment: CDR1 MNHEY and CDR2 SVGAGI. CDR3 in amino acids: CASSYSGVLTEAFF. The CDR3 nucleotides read TGTGCCAGCAGTTACTCGGGCGTACTCACTGAAGCTTTCTTT.

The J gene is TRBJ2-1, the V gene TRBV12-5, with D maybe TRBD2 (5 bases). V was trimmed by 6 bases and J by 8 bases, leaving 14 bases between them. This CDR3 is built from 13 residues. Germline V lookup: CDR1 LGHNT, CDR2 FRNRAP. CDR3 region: CASGPPLRDEQFF. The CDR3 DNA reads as TGTGCTAGTGGCCCTCCCTTGCGGGATGAGCAGTTCTTC.

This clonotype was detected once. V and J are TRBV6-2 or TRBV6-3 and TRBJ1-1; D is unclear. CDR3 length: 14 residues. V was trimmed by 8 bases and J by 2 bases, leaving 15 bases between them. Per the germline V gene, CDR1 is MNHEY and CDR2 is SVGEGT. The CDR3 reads CASGGWEGNTEAFF. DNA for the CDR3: TGTGCCAGCGGAGGCTGGGAGGGAAACACTGAAGCTTTCTTT.

In DNA, the CDR3 is TGTGCCAGCAGTTACGAGGCGGGGGGGAGCACAGATACGCAGTATTTT. Protein sequence: CASSYEAGGSTDTQYF. The chain joins TRBV6-6 to TRBJ2-3, with 9 bases aligning to TRBD2. CDR1 and CDR2 from the germline V gene are MNHNY and SVGAGI (reference sequence). There are 16 residues in the CDR3. V shed 2 bases, J shed 0 bases, and the junction held 3 bases outside the gene matches.